The present entry profiles one T cell receptor (beta chain) with its context. The record originates from a study of blood T cell repertoires in COVID-19. Study overall: PBMCs, B-cell-depleted T cells, or T cells provided the cDNA or gDNA that made up the material.

Trimming pared 3 bases from V and 0 bases from J, leaving 19 bases between. The CDR3 extends over 18 amino acids. Germline values: CDR1 SGDLS, CDR2 YYNGEE. Authors' processing steps: Nucleated cell counts were estimated from reference gene primer amplification. TCRdb's copy holds only in-frame clones and misses some; the assay was immunoSEQ multiplex PCR. D and trimming come from the DNA, and the V and J calls and clone size come from that table. The sample lists 150,000 to 200,000 clones; roughly 91% were seen once. The receptor was derived from a woman in her fifties or sixties with acute or convalescent COVID-19. The chain has TRBV9 and TRBJ1-3, with D perhaps matching TRBD1 (6 bases). The sample was peripheral blood. The CDR3 loop reads CASSALVGGPFSGNTIYF. CDR3 sequence (DNA): TGTGCCAGCAGCGCCCTAGTGGGGGGGCCCTTCTCTGGAAACACCATATATTTT.